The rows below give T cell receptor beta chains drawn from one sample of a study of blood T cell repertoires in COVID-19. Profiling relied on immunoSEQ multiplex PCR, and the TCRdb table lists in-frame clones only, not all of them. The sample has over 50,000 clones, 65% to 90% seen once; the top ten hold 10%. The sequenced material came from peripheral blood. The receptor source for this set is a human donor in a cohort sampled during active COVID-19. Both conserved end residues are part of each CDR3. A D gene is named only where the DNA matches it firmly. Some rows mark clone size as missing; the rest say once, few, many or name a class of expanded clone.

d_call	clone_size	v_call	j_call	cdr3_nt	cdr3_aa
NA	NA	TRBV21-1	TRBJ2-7	TGTGCCAGCTCAATCGGGACTCCCCTCCTCTACGAGCAGTACTTC	CASSIGTPLLYEQYF
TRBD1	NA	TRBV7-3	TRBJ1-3	TGTGCCAGCAGCTTAAACCCACCAGGACAGGGCTCTGGAAACACCATATATTTT	CASSLNPPGQGSGNTIYF
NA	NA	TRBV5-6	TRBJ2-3	TGTGCCAGCAGCTTGGGGGGGCGGGGCACAGATACGCAGTATTTT	CASSLGGRGTDTQYF
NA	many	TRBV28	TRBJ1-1	TGTGCCAGCAGTTTTTCCGACACTGAAGCTTTCTTT	CASSFSDTEAFF
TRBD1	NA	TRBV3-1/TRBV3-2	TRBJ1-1	TGTGCCAGCAGCCAGAGACAGGGTCACACTGAAGCTTTCTTT	CASSQRQGHTEAFF
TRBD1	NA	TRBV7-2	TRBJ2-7	TGTGCCAGCAGCACCCAGACAGGGGGCGTCTCCTACGAGCAGTACTTC	CASSTQTGGVSYEQYF
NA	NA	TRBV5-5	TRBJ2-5	TGTGCCAGCAGCTTGACCTCCCAGGGGGAGACCCAGTACTTC	CASSLTSQGETQYF
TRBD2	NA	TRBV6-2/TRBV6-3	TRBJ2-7	TGTGCCAGCAGTTACAGAGGCGGGAGAGGGAACGAGCAGTACTTC	CASSYRGGRGNEQYF
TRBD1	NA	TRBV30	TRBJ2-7	TGTGCCTGGAGGCGGACAGGGGGCACCTACGAGCAGTACTTC	CAWRRTGGTYEQYF
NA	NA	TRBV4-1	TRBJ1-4	TGCGCCAGCAGCCAAGGGACGTTGGACTTAGGAAAACTGTTTTTT	CASSQGTLDLGKLFF
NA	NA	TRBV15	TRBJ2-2	TGTGCCACCAGCAGAGGCAAGGGACTTACCACCGGGGAGCTGTTTTTT	CATSRGKGLTTGELFF
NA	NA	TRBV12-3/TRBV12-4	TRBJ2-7	TGTGCCAGCAGTTATTCGGGTACCGGCGAGCAGTACTTC	CASSYSGTGEQYF
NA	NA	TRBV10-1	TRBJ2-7	TGCGCCAGCAGTGAGGACTTTTCGAATTCCTACGAGCAGTACTTC	CASSEDFSNSYEQYF
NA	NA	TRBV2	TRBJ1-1	TGTGCCAGCAGTCAAACGACGGGAGGGAGAGCTTTCTTT	CASSQTTGGRAFF
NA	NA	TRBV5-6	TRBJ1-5	TGTGCCAGCAGCCTGAGGGAGGATCAGCCCCAGCATTTT	CASSLREDQPQHF
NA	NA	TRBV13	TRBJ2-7	TGTGCCAGCAGCAGCGTAGCGTCCTACGAGCAGTACTTC	CASSSVASYEQYF
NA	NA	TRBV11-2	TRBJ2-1	TGTGCCAGCAGCTACGTGGCCAATGAGCAGTTCTTC	CASSYVANEQFF
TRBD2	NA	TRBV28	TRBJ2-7	TGTGCCAGCAGTATTCGCGGGAGCACCTCCTACGAGCAGTACTTC	CASSIRGSTSYEQYF
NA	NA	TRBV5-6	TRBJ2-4	TGTGCCAGCAGCTTGGGGAGATTTATAGCCAAAAACATTCAGTACTTC	CASSLGRFIAKNIQYF
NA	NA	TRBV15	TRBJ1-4	TGTGCCACCAGCAGAGATCGAGGAGCCGCTGAAAAACTGTTTTTT	CATSRDRGAAEKLFF
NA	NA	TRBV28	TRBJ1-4	TGTGCCAGCAGCCGGAAATTAAGGGGTGAAAAACTGTTTTTT	CASSRKLRGEKLFF
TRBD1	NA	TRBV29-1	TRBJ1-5	TGCAGCGCACAGACAGGGGCCAGCAATCAGCCCCAGCATTTT	CSAQTGASNQPQHF
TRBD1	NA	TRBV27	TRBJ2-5	TGTGCCAGCAGTCCCCTGGACAGGGAAGGGCCCCAGTACTTC	CASSPLDREGPQYF
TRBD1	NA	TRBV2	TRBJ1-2	TGTGCCACAAGGGACAGGGGAAACTATGGCTACACCTTC	CATRDRGNYGYTF
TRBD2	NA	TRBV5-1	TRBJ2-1	TGCGCCAGCAGCGGGGGTAGCGGGGCCTCCTACAATGAGCAGTTCTTC	CASSGGSGASYNEQFF
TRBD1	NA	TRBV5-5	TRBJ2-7	TGTGCCAGCAGCTTGGGTCAGGGACAGGCTTACGAGCAGTACTTC	CASSLGQGQAYEQYF
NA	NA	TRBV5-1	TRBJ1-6	TGCGCCAGCAGCTTGGGGTCTGGCGGTAATTCACCCCTCCACTTT	CASSLGSGGNSPLHF
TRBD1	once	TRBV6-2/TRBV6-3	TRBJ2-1	TGTGCCAGCAGTTTGACAGGGGGCAGGAATGAGCAGTTCTTC	CASSLTGGRNEQFF
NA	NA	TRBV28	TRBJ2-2	TGTGCCAGCAGTTTATGGGGAGGTCGGTGGAGTAACACCGGGGAGCTGTTTTTT	CASSLWGGRWSNTGELFF
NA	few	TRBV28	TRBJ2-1	TGTGCCAGCAGTACGAGACAACATAAGCAGTTCTTC	CASSTRQHKQFF
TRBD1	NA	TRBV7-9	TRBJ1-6	TGTGCCAGCAGCCGACTGGGGGACAGCCCTAATTCACCCCTCCACTTT	CASSRLGDSPNSPLHF
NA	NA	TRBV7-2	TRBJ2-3	TGTGCCAGCAGCTTAGCGGCTAGATTGAAGGCTACGCAGTATTTT	CASSLAARLKATQYF
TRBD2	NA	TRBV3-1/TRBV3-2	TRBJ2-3	TGTGCCAGCAGCACCCAAGCGGGAGGGTTCACAGATACGCAGTATTTT	CASSTQAGGFTDTQYF
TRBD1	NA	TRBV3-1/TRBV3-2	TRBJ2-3	TGTGCCAGCAGCATGGGACAGGGAGAGACAGATACGCAGTATTTT	CASSMGQGETDTQYF
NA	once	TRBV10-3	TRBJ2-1	TGTGCCATACGGGACACCTACAATGAGCAGTTCTTC	CAIRDTYNEQFF
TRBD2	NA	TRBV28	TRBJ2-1	TGTGCCAGCAGTTTACCCAGCGGGAGGGTCCGCCATGAGCAGTTCTTC	CASSLPSGRVRHEQFF
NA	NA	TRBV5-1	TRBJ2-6	TGCGCCAGCAGCCAAGCAACAGGGACTGGGGCCAACGTCCTGACTTTC	CASSQATGTGANVLTF
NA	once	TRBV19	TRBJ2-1	TGTGCCAGTAGTGACCGCACCCCGGGACTCCCTCGGGGGCAGTTCTTC	CASSDRTPGLPRGQFF
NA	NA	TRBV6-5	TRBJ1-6	TGTGCCAGCAGACTAGCGAATTCACCCCTCCACTTT	CASRLANSPLHF
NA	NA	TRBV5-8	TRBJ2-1	TGTGCCAGCAGCCCAGGTGACCTACTTGTAAATGAGCAGTTCTTC	CASSPGDLLVNEQFF
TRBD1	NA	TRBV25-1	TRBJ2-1	TGTGCCAGCAGTGCCGCCCCGGGACAGGGTACCAATGAGCAGTTCTTC	CASSAAPGQGTNEQFF
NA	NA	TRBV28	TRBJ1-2	TGTGCCAGCAGTTTATCAGGTCCGGGGGGGGCGCGTGGCTACACCTTC	CASSLSGPGGARGYTF
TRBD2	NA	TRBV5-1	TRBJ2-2	TGCGCCAGCAGCTATAAGCTCCGGACTAGCCCGACCGGGGAGCTGTTTTTT	CASSYKLRTSPTGELFF
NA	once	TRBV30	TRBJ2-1	TGTGCCTGGAGTCGAGAGGGGGGCGCCGGGAGGACGAATGAGCAGTTCTTC	CAWSREGGAGRTNEQFF
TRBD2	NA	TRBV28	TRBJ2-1	TGTGCCAGCAGTTTGGGACTAGCGGGAATCTATGAGCAGTTCTTC	CASSLGLAGIYEQFF
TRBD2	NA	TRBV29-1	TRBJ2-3	TGCAGCGTTGAAAGGTTGTTAGCGGGATTTAGCACAGATACGCAGTATTTT	CSVERLLAGFSTDTQYF
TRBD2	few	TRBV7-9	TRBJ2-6	TGTGCCAGCAGTCAGATAGCGGGGACGCGCTCTGGGGCCAACGTCCTGACTTTC	CASSQIAGTRSGANVLTF
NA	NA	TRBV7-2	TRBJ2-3	TGTGCCAGCAGCTCCCGGAGCCCCACAGATACGCAGTATTTT	CASSSRSPTDTQYF
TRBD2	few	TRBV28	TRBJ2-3	TGTGCCAGCAGTAACGGACTAGTAGGGCGTACAGATACGCAGTATTTT	CASSNGLVGRTDTQYF
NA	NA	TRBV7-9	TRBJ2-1	TGTGCCAGCAGCTTACGGAGGGGGCTTGAGCAGTTCTTC	CASSLRRGLEQFF
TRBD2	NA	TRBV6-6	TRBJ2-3	TGTGCCAGCAGTTGGAGCGGGGGGTTAGCAGATACGCAGTATTTT	CASSWSGGLADTQYF
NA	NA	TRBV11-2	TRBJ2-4	TGTGCCAGCAGCTTCGGTGGGAGTAACAAAAACATTCAGTACTTC	CASSFGGSNKNIQYF
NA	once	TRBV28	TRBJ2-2	TGTGCCAGCAGCCTCGGGGGACCCAAGAACACCGGGGAGCTGTTTTTT	CASSLGGPKNTGELFF
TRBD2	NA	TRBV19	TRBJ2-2	TGTGCCAGTAGTATTCACGGACTAGCGGCGAACACCGGGGAGCTGTTTTTT	CASSIHGLAANTGELFF
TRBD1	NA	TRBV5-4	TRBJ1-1	TGTGCCAGCAGCTTGGGGGCAGGGGGATACAGTGAAGCTTTCTTT	CASSLGAGGYSEAFF
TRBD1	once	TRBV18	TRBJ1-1	TGTGCCAGCTCAGGACGACAGGGATCAAACACTGAAGCTTTCTTT	CASSGRQGSNTEAFF
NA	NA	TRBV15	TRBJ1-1	TGTGCCACCAGCAGGGTACAGAGCATGAACACTGAAGCTTTCTTT	CATSRVQSMNTEAFF
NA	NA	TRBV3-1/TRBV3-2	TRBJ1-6	TGTGCCAGCAGCCAAGATCGGAGGGATTATATACGCGGTTCACCCCTCCACTTT	CASSQDRRDYIRGSPLHF
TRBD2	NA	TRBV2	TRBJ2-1	TGTGCCAGCAGTGGGGGTTTAGCGGGAATTGAGCAGTTCTTC	CASSGGLAGIEQFF
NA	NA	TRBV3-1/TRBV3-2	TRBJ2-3	TGTGCCAGCGGGGGCTTCACAGATACGCAGTATTTT	CASGGFTDTQYF